The clone carrying this TCR beta chain was counted between two and nine times. Antigen specificity is unknown. A universal primer site was created by template switching, with the cDNA bearing unique molecular identifiers. One entry per CDR3 protein results from TCRdb running MiXCR on the 5' RACE reads. The data contain 1.5 million to 2 million distinct CDR3 sequences, less than 40% of them singletons. These data belong to a study of identical twins. Study results and limitations: Out-of-frame TCR alpha sharing in monozygotic twins exceeded recombination model predictions. Twins shared out-of-frame alpha sequences with excess low generation probability.

Germline CDR1 reads DFQATT; CDR2 reads SNEGSKA (reference sequence). V shed 3 bases and J 3 bases; nucleotides not matched to a gene: 6. This CDR3 comprises 14 residues. The rearrangement joins TRBV20-1 to TRBJ2-3; 7 positions agree with TRBD1. This sequence was found in a newborn girl in good health. Sample: cord blood. CDR3 nucleotide sequence: TGCAGTGCTAGGACAGGGCCGAATACAGATACGCAGTATTTT. Protein sequence: CSARTGPNTDTQYF.